Following are 9 T cell receptor beta chains from one sample sequenced in a study of neurological immune-mediated disorders. TCRdb re-derived calls from the 5' RACE reads in MiXCR, one entry per CDR3 protein. Among under 80,000 distinct CDR3 sequences listed, 4% to 6% were seen once. Input material: PBMCs. These receptors all stem from a woman in her thirties with multiple sclerosis.

This clonotype was detected ten times or more. The V gene is TRBV6-1, the J gene TRBJ1-3; 7 bases agree with TRBD1. The V gene end was trimmed by 7 bases and the J gene end by 6 bases; junction bases not matched to a gene: 6. CDR3 length: 13 amino acids. From germline, CDR1 is MNHNS and CDR2 SASEGT. CDR3 DNA: TGTGCCAGCATAAGACAGGGACTAAACACCATATATTTT. Translated: CASIRQGLNTIYF.

This clonotype was counted at least ten times. V and J are TRBV7-2 and TRBJ1-2, with unresolved D. The CDR3 is 15 residues long. Germline CDR1 and CDR2: SGHTA and FQGNSA. The germline V and J ends were trimmed by 0 bases and 4 bases, with 12 bases remaining between them. CDR3 loop: CASSLAGNLGYGYTF. DNA of the CDR3: TGTGCCAGCAGCTTAGCAGGGAATTTAGGCTATGGCTACACCTTC.

This clonotype was picked up many times. This chain joins TRBV20-1 and TRBJ1-6; tentatively, D is TRBD1 (5 bases). Germline assignment: CDR1 DFQATT and CDR2 SNEGSKA (reference sequence). The germline V and J ends were trimmed by 5 bases and 8 bases, with 10 bases remaining between them. The CDR3 is 12 amino acids. The CDR3 loop is CSALTGDSPLHF. CDR3 sequence (DNA): TGCAGTGCTCTAACAGGAGATTCACCCCTCCACTTT.

This clonotype was seen repeatedly, ten times or more. The V call is TRBV20-1, the J call TRBJ1-2, with D unresolved. V gave up 6 bases and J gave up 6 bases, with 17 bases separating them. This CDR3 is 13 amino acids long. Germline V gene sequence: CDR1 DFQATT, CDR2 SNEGSKA (reference sequence). In nucleotides, the CDR3 is TGCAGTGCACACGGAAATAGTCGGGATGGCTACACCTTC. This translates into CSAHGNSRDGYTF.

This clonotype was counted only a few times. A much larger clone is a single base away; this may be a read error. V and J are TRBV20-1 and TRBJ2-4; tentative D call: TRBD1 (5 bases). V lost 5 bases and J 10 bases, leaving 18 bases between the germline ends. This CDR3 has 13 residues. The germline V gene has CDR1 DFQATT and CDR2 SNEGSKA (reference sequence). The CDR3, as DNA: TGCAGTGCTGGGCCGGTAGGGGTGAAAATTCAGTACTTC. It specifies CSAGPVGVKIQYF.

The V gene is TRBV15, the J gene TRBJ1-3; weak D call: TRBD1 (5 bases). The germline V gene encodes CDR1 LNHNV and CDR2 YYDKDF (reference sequence). V lost 3 bases and J 0 bases, leaving 9 bases between the germline ends. This CDR3 is 15 amino acids long. For the CDR3, the DNA is TGTGCCACCAGCAGGGGACCGAGCTCTGGAAACACCATATATTTT. Translation: CATSRGPSSGNTIYF.

The sample holds many counts of this clonotype. V usage is TRBV29-1 and J usage is TRBJ1-4; the D is unclear. Germline V gives CDR1 SQVTM, CDR2 ANQGSEA. The CDR3 covers 13 residues. The ends were cut back, 4 bases at V and 4 bases at J, with 10 bases in the middle. CDR3 DNA: TGCAGCGTTGCCGAGGCCAATAATGAAAAACTGTTTTTT. As protein: CSVAEANNEKLFF. The full variable domain, its missing parts supplied by reference TRBV29-1 and TRBJ1-4, is SAVISQKPSRDICQRGTSLTIQCQVDSQVTMMFWYRQQPGQSLTLIATANQGSEATYESGFVIDKFPISRPNLTFSTLTVSNMSPEDSSIYLCSVAEANNEKLFFGSGTQLSVL.

There are many counts of this clonotype. The rearrangement uses TRBV28 and TRBJ1-5, with D perhaps matching TRBD1 (5 bases). Deletions cut 5 bases from V and 6 bases from J, with 17 bases between. The length of the CDR3 is 15 residues. Germline V gene data show CDR1 as MDHEN and CDR2 as SYDVKM. The CDR3 protein is CASSELAREGQPQHF. DNA of the CDR3: TGTGCCAGCAGTGAATTGGCCAGGGAGGGTCAGCCCCAGCATTTT. Full variable domain (outside the CDR3, taken from reference TRBV28 and TRBJ1-5): DVKVTQSSRYLVKRTGEKVFLECVQDMDHENMFWYRQDPGLGLRLIYFSYDVKMKEKGDIPEGYSVSREKKERFSLILESASTNQTSMYLCASSELAREGQPQHFGDGTRLSIL.

The sample holds many counts of this clonotype. CDR3 DNA: TGCAGTGCTGCCCCACAGGGGGCTTCCTACGAGCAGTACTTC. Translating gives CSAAPQGASYEQYF. V and J are TRBV20-1 and TRBJ2-7; 9 bases line up with TRBD1. The CDR3 spans 14 residues. V dropped 5 bases and J dropped 1; count of bases not matched to a gene: 6. CDR1 DFQATT and CDR2 SNEGSKA come from the germline V gene (reference sequence).